The present entry profiles one TCR beta chain with its context. The data are from a study of regulatory T cells in long-lasting Graves disease. V lost 8 bases and J 4 bases, leaving 18 bases between the germline ends. The CDR3 contains 15 residues. Germline V gene lookup returns CDR1 MNHNS and CDR2 SASEGT. Documented time point: newly diagnosed GD, antithyroid drugs for less than 3 months. PBMC-extracted RNA yielded the TCR library. In building TCR beta libraries, iRepertoire HTBI primers were used together with Arm-PCR of CDR3 regions. TCRdb re-derived calls from the multiplex PCR reads in MiXCR, one entry per CDR3 protein. This table holds hundreds of thousands of distinct CDR3 sequences, approximately 13% found once. This same sample was also taken into another study, of T cells in Graves' hyperthyroidism and ophthalmopathy.

The receptor was derived from a man aged 25-45 years with Graves disease. Sequencing used peripheral blood mononuclear cells (PBMCs), obtained at new diagnosis, from a patient treated with antithyroid drugs. The rearrangement joins TRBV6-1 to TRBJ1-5; D is perhaps TRBD1 (5 bases). The CDR3 bases are TGTGCCAGCGGCCCGGGGTGGGGGGGTAATCAGCCCCAGCATTTT. Translated: CASGPGWGGNQPQHF.